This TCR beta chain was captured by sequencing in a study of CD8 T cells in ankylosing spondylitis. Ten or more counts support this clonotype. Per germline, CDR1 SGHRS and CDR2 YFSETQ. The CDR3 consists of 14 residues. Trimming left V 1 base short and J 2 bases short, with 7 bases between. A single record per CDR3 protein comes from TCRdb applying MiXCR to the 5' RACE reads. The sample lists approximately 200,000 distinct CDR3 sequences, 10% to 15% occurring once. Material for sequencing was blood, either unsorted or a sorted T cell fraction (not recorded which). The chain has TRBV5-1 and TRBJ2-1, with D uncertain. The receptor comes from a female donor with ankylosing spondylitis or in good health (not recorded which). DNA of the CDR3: TGCGCCAGCAGCTTGACAAAAACCTACAATGAGCAGTTCTTC. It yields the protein CASSLTKTYNEQFF. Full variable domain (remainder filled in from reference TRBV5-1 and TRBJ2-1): KAGVTQTPRYLIKTRGQQVTLSCSPISGHRSVSWYQQTPGQGLQFLFEYFSETQRNKGNFPGRFSGRQFSNSRSEMNVSTLELGDSALYLCASSLTKTYNEQFFGPGTRLTVL.